The 27 T cell receptor beta chains listed next were all sequenced from one sample in a study of human thymus T cells. Data came from immunoSEQ multiplex PCR; TCRdb stores just in-frame clones and leaves some out. The data contain about 78,000 clones, nearly 98% of them singletons. The study used thymus tissue resected during corrective heart surgery. The sample comprised thymus tissue. Receptor source: a boy in the first two years of life with a congenital heart defect but otherwise immunologically healthy.

The chain couples TRBV21-1 to TRBJ2-3; TRBD1 reflects the table's D call only, with no check against the DNA. TRBV21-1 is annotated as a pseudogene. The CDR3 has 10 amino acids. CDR3: CASSMAGNGF. The CDR3 DNA reads TGTGCCAGCAGCATGGCAGGCAACGGTTTT.

V and J are TRBV6-4 and TRBJ1-5; no reliable D call. This CDR3 is built from 14 residues. Germline assignment: CDR1 MRHNA and CDR2 SNTAGT. Trimming shortened V by 5 bases and J by 3 bases, and 11 bases separated the two germline ends. The DNA of the CDR3 is TGTGCCAGCAGTTTGACGGGGTTCAATCAGCCCCAGCATTTT. It is translated as CASSLTGFNQPQHF.

The DNA of the CDR3 is TGTGCCAGCAGCGAATACAGGGTCGGATTGAACCGCAATCAGCCCCAGCATTTT. Its translation is CASSEYRVGLNRNQPQHF. The rearrangement links TRBV7-3 to TRBJ1-5, with D maybe TRBD1 (6 bases). V lost 5 bases and J 2 bases, leaving 22 bases between the germline ends. This CDR3 has 18 residues. Germline CDR1 SGHTA, CDR2 FQGTGA.

The V and J genes are TRBV27 and TRBJ1-2, with a tentative D call TRBD1 (6 bases). CDR3 size: 14 residues. V was clipped by 5 bases and J by 4 bases, with 14 bases between them. CDR1 is MNHEY, CDR2 SMNVEV, per germline (reference sequence). The CDR3 DNA sequence: TGTGCCAGCAGTGAAACGGGGGGCCGCTATGGCTACACCTTC. Its translation: CASSETGGRYGYTF.

The chain combines TRBV5-1 with TRBJ1-1, with D tentatively TRBD1 (6 bases). CDR1 SGHRS and CDR2 YFSETQ come from the germline V gene. V lost 2 bases to trimming and J lost 3 bases, with 14 bases between them. This CDR3 has 15 amino acids. The CDR3 is CASSLTTGTDTEAFF. In nucleotides, the CDR3 is TGCGCCAGCAGCTTAACAACAGGGACGGACACTGAAGCTTTCTTT.

The chain carries TRBV7-2 and TRBJ2-4; D is unresolved. The CDR3 extends over 12 amino acids. V was cut by 5 bases and J by 9 bases, with 11 bases left in between. Germline V gene lookup returns CDR1 SGHTA and CDR2 FQGNSA. The CDR3 loop is CASSAGPPIQYF. CDR3 nucleotides: TGTGCCAGCAGCGCCGGGCCCCCCATTCAGTACTTC.

This clone occurred once. The gene calls are TRBV13 and TRBJ2-7; 8 positions match TRBD2. The CDR3 is 15 residues long. CDR1 and CDR2 from the germline V gene are PRHDT and FYEKMQ (reference sequence). After removal of 5 bases from V and 2 bases from J, the junction contained 8 bases not matched to a gene. In nucleotides, the CDR3 is TGTGCCAGCAGCCGACCCACTAGCGGAACCTACGAGCAGTACTTC. It encodes CASSRPTSGTYEQYF.

The rearrangement uses TRBV29-1 and TRBJ1-2; TRBD1 is a possible D gene (5 bases). This CDR3 is 13 amino acids long. V gave up 7 bases and J gave up 4 bases, with 16 bases separating them. Germline CDR1 SQVTM, CDR2 ANQGSEA. The CDR3 coding sequence is TGCAGCGGACTCACGACAGAGGGCTATGGCTACACCTTC. The encoded protein is CSGLTTEGYGYTF.

The chain employs TRBV7-9 and TRBJ1-2; D unclear. The CDR3 has 16 residues. CDR1 is SEHNR and CDR2 is FQNEAQ in the germline V gene (reference sequence). V was cut by 2 bases and J by 4 bases, with 17 bases left in between. CDR3: CASSLFSCGFSYGYTF. In DNA form, the CDR3 reads TGTGCCAGCAGCTTATTCTCGTGTGGGTTTAGCTATGGCTACACCTTC.

The rearrangement uses TRBV7-9 and TRBJ2-1; D may be TRBD2 (6 bases). Germline V lookup: CDR1 SEHNR, CDR2 FQNEAQ (reference sequence). The CDR3 has 15 residues. V was trimmed by 5 bases and J by 6 bases, leaving 17 bases between them. The CDR3 protein is CASSRPRLVINEQFF. The DNA of the CDR3 is TGTGCCAGCAGCCGTCCCCGACTAGTTATCAATGAGCAGTTCTTC.

The J gene is TRBJ2-7, the V gene TRBV15; TRBD2 agrees at 15 bases. The CDR3 runs to 19 residues. The V segment lost 0 bases and the J segment 2 bases; nucleotides outside the gene matches: 8. CDR1 is LNHNV and CDR2 is YYDKDF in the germline V gene (reference sequence). CDR3 bases: TGTGCCACCAGCAGAGACGGGACTAGCGGGAGGTCCTATACCTACGAGCAGTACTTC. Protein sequence: CATSRDGTSGRSYTYEQYF.

This CDR3 is CASSIKRRLPRLGTDTQYF. The CDR3 DNA follows: TGCGCCAGCAGCATCAAGAGAAGACTCCCTAGGTTGGGCACAGATACGCAGTATTTT. V is TRBV4-3 and J is TRBJ2-3; unclear D gene. V was pared by 5 bases and J by 1 base, with 25 bases between. Germline V gene lookup returns CDR1 LGHNA and CDR2 YSLEER. The CDR3 has 19 amino acids.

The rearrangement uses TRBV11-3 and TRBJ2-7, with a possible D match to TRBD1 (5 bases). CDR1 SGHNT and CDR2 YENEEA come from the germline V gene. Trimming removed 2 bases at V and 3 bases at J, with 11 bases between. CDR3 size: 14 residues. The CDR3 sequence is CASSLSRAVYEQYF. Written as DNA, the CDR3 is TGTGCCAGCAGCTTATCCAGGGCGGTCTACGAGCAGTACTTC.

V and J are TRBV10-3 and TRBJ2-3; 9 bases agree with TRBD1. The CDR3 sequence is 14 residues long. CDR1 and CDR2 from the germline V gene are ENHRY and SYGVKD. Trimming cost V 11 bases and J 3 bases; bases outside gene matches: 9. The CDR3, as DNA: TGTGCCGTCCACCGGGACAGGGAGACAGATACGCAGTATTTT. Translated, it gives CAVHRDRETDTQYF.

The chain recombines TRBV13 with TRBJ2-7; D remains ambiguous. V lost 5 bases to trimming and J lost 1 base, with 12 bases between them. The CDR3 spans 14 residues. Germline V gene sequence: CDR1 PRHDT, CDR2 FYEKMQ (reference sequence). This CDR3 is CASSPGGGSYEQYF. For the CDR3, the DNA is TGTGCCAGCAGCCCCGGCGGCGGTTCCTACGAGCAGTACTTC.

The DNA of the CDR3 is TGTGCCAGCAGCCAAGACCCTACTGGACTAGCGGGACGTTGGCAAGAGACCCAGTACTTC. This translates into CASSQDPTGLAGRWQETQYF. This chain connects TRBV4-2 to TRBJ2-5; 12 nucleotides agree with TRBD2. V shed 0 bases and J 2 bases; nucleotides not matched to a gene: 13. The germline CDR1 and CDR2 sequences are LGHNA and YNFKEQ. The CDR3 runs to 20 residues.

The gene calls are TRBV2 and TRBJ2-7; the D is unclear. The CDR3 totals 11 residues. V lost 4 bases, J lost 3 bases, and 4 bases lay in between. CDR1 and CDR2 (germline): SNHLY, FYNNEI. CDR3 sequence (DNA): TGTGCCAGCAGTGGCTTCTACGAGCAGTACTTC. Translation: CASSGFYEQYF. The full variable domain, with the rest looked up from reference TRBV2 and TRBJ2-7, is EPEVTQTPSHQVTQMGQEVILRCVPISNHLYFYWYRQILGQKVEFLVSFYNNEISEKSEIFDDQFSVERPDGSNFTLKIRSTKLEDSAMYFCASSGFYEQYFGPGTRLTVT.

The genes are TRBV19 and TRBJ2-2; perhaps TRBD1 as D (6 bases). This CDR3 has 14 residues. V lost 9 bases and J 3 bases, leaving 14 bases between the germline ends. CDR1 LNHDA and CDR2 SQIVND come from the germline V gene (reference sequence). This CDR3 is CARQTQGHTGELFF. As DNA, the CDR3 is TGTGCCAGGCAAACACAGGGCCACACCGGGGAGCTGTTTTTT.

The V call is TRBV9, the J call TRBJ2-1; 7 bases agree with TRBD2. V lost 0 bases and J lost 6; bases outside the gene matches: 9. Germline CDR1 reads SGDLS; CDR2 reads YYNGEE. The CDR3 sequence is 16 residues long. In nucleotides, the CDR3 is TGTGCCAGCAGCGTAGCAGCGGGATACCCTCTCAATGAGCAGTTCTTC. It specifies CASSVAAGYPLNEQFF.

The chain couples TRBV28 to TRBJ2-5; D is possibly TRBD1 (6 bases). The ends were cut back, 0 bases at V and 5 bases at J, with 19 bases in the middle. Germline values: CDR1 MDHEN, CDR2 SYDVKM. CDR3 length: 17 residues. CDR3 residues: CASSLCGDRFEGETQYF. CDR3 nucleotides: TGTGCCAGCAGTTTATGCGGCGACAGGTTTGAAGGCGAGACCCAGTACTTC.

The chain employs TRBV28 and TRBJ2-1; D is uncertain. The CDR3 is 16 amino acids. The germline V and J ends were trimmed by 6 bases and 2 bases, with 17 bases remaining between them. CDR1 and CDR2 from the germline V gene are MDHEN and SYDVKM. As DNA, the CDR3 is TGTGCCAGCAGGCTAATGGGTCACAGCGCCTACAATGAGCAGTTCTTC. Translated: CASRLMGHSAYNEQFF.

This rearrangement joins TRBV27 to TRBJ2-1; TRBD2 agrees at 7 bases. The V and J ends lost 5 bases and 3 bases, in that order; junction bases with no gene match: 7. The CDR3 runs 15 residues. Germline lookup yields CDR1 MNHEY and CDR2 SMNVEV (reference sequence). CDR3 in DNA: TGTGCCAGCAGTCCACGGGACTACCTCTACAATGAGCAGTTCTTC. Encoded protein: CASSPRDYLYNEQFF.

The chain joins TRBV10-3 to TRBJ2-1; D is unclear. V was cut by 9 bases and J by 2 bases, with 8 bases left in between. This CDR3 is built from 12 residues. The germline gives CDR1 ENHRY, CDR2 SYGVKD. CDR3 residues: CAIGETYNEQFF. The CDR3 region has the DNA TGTGCCATAGGCGAGACCTACAATGAGCAGTTCTTC.

This clone has more than one count but fewer than ten. The CDR3 bases are TGTGCCTGGGGACAGGGGGCGCATTCACCCCTCCACTTT. Its protein product is CAWGQGAHSPLHF. The chain combines TRBV30 with TRBJ1-6; 11 nucleotides align to TRBD1. Looked up from germline, CDR1 is GTSNPN and CDR2 is SVGIG (reference sequence). Germline trimming cut 5 bases from V and 8 bases from J; bases unmatched to any gene: 2. The CDR3 runs 13 residues.

The genes are TRBV10-1 and TRBJ2-2; unclear D gene. Trimming took 6 bases from V and 3 from J, leaving 11 bases between them. CDR1 and CDR2 from the germline V gene are WNHNN and SYGVQD (reference sequence). The CDR3 totals 14 residues. For the CDR3, the DNA is TGCGCCAGCAGAACTAACACCCACACCGGGGAGCTGTTTTTT. This codes for CASRTNTHTGELFF.

The chain couples TRBV21-1 to TRBJ1-5. TRBV21-1 is reported as a pseudogene. This CDR3 contains 18 residues. CDR3 residues: CASSKGRGRDGGNQPQHF. Written as DNA, the CDR3 is TGTGCCAGCAGCAAGGGGCGGGGCAGGGATGGTGGCAATCAGCCCCAGCATTTT.

The chain carries TRBV6-1 and TRBJ1-3; D gene ambiguous. Germline-derived CDR1 and CDR2 are MNHNS and SASEGT. The CDR3 sequence is 18 residues long. Trimming cost V 2 bases and J 0 bases, with 17 bases left between them. The CDR3 here is CASSEWGPRVCSGNTIYF. CDR3 in DNA: TGTGCCAGCAGTGAATGGGGTCCGAGGGTTTGCTCTGGAAACACCATATATTTT.